The 12 T cell receptor beta chains below come from one sample, sequenced in a study of T cell responses to AZD1222 COVID-19 vaccine. Assay: immunoSEQ multiplex PCR; the TCRdb copy retains only in-frame clones and omits some. In the table there are about 68,000 clones, roughly 90% of which are singletons. Sequencing used peripheral blood, obtained on day 0 of AZD1222 vaccination. The receptors originated from an adult in good health.

The chain recombines TRBV19 with TRBJ2-7; D remains ambiguous. This CDR3 comprises 11 residues. Deletions cut 5 bases from V and 1 base from J, with 3 bases between. Per the germline V gene, CDR1 is LNHDA and CDR2 is SQIVND (reference sequence). The CDR3: CASSASYEQYF. CDR3 sequence (DNA): TGTGCCAGTAGTGCTTCCTACGAGCAGTACTTC.

DNA for the CDR3: TGTGCCAGCAGTCCCCTCTGGGACACAAAAGCTTTCTTT. Protein product: CASSPLWDTKAFF. The chain carries TRBV28 and TRBJ1-1, with a tentative D call TRBD1 (6 bases). In germline, CDR1 is MDHEN, CDR2 SYDVKM. This CDR3 is 13 amino acids long. Trimming left V 5 bases short and J 9 bases short, with 16 bases between.

V is TRBV10-3 and J is TRBJ1-5; D uncertain. CDR1 and CDR2 from the germline V gene are ENHRY and SYGVKD. V lost 0 bases and J 2 bases, leaving 5 bases between the germline ends. There are 14 residues in the CDR3. The CDR3 is CAISESIGNQPQHF. CDR3 DNA sequence: TGTGCCATCAGTGAGTCCATAGGCAATCAGCCCCAGCATTTT.

V and J are TRBV25-1 and TRBJ1-2; unclear D gene. Trimming shortened V by 6 bases and J by 4 bases, and 6 bases separated the two germline ends. The CDR3 is 11 amino acids. Germline CDR1 and CDR2: MGHDK and SYGVNS. CDR3 protein: CASREGYGYTF. Here the CDR3 DNA reads TGTGCCAGCAGAGAAGGCTATGGCTACACCTTC.

The chain joins TRBV30 to TRBJ2-5; a weak D match, TRBD1 (5 bases). This CDR3 spans 15 amino acids. Germline V gene data show CDR1 as GTSNPN and CDR2 as SVGIG (reference sequence). V was shortened by 0 bases and J by 0 bases, with 11 bases between the two germline ends. CDR3 DNA: TGTGCCTGGAGTGTCGCCAGGGTGTACCAAGAGACCCAGTACTTC. Its protein is CAWSVARVYQETQYF.

The chain has TRBV4-2 and TRBJ1-3; D might be TRBD1 (5 bases). V gave up 0 bases and J gave up 0 bases, with 12 bases separating them. The germline CDR1 and CDR2 sequences are LGHNA and YNFKEQ. The CDR3 sequence is 17 residues long. The CDR3 nucleotides read TGTGCCAGCAGCCAAGATCCGCACGGGGGCTCTGGAAACACCATATATTTT. This codes for CASSQDPHGGSGNTIYF.

The gene calls are TRBV15 and TRBJ2-7; no clear D. Germline V lookup: CDR1 LNHNV, CDR2 YYDKDF (reference sequence). CDR3 length equals 14 residues. Trimming stripped 5 bases from V and 3 bases from J, with 14 bases between. The DNA of the CDR3 is TGTGCCACCAGCCCCTCTCCCGGATTCTACGAGCAGTACTTC. Translated, it gives CATSPSPGFYEQYF.

The rearrangement links TRBV3-1 (or the pseudogene TRBV3-2) to TRBJ2-5, with TRBD2 matching 12 bases. V dropped 4 bases and J dropped 4; count of bases not matched to a gene: 4. The CDR3 is 15 amino acids. Germline V lookup: CDR1 LGHDT, CDR2 YNNKEL (reference sequence). As DNA, the CDR3 is TGTGCCAGCAGCCTACGACTAGCGGGGGTAGAGACCCAGTACTTC. Translation gives CASSLRLAGVETQYF.

The rearrangement links TRBV6-2 or TRBV6-3 to TRBJ1-5; possible D gene TRBD1, 6 bases. V lost 2 bases to trimming and J lost 6 bases, with 17 bases between them. CDR1 is MNHEY and CDR2 is SVGEGT in the germline V gene. There are 16 residues in the CDR3. CDR3 coding DNA: TGTGCCAGCAGTTACGGTGGGGGCGCGAATGTTCAGCCCCAGCATTTT. It codes for CASSYGGGANVQPQHF.

This chain joins TRBV2 and TRBJ1-2; 8 positions agree with TRBD1. Trimming removed 8 bases from V and 6 bases from J; junction bases left unmatched: 8. Looked up from germline, CDR1 is SNHLY and CDR2 is FYNNEI. The CDR3 is 13 residues long. This chain's CDR3 is CASGGGQDDGYTF. The CDR3 DNA follows: TGTGCCAGCGGGGGGGGACAGGACGATGGCTACACCTTC.

The V call is TRBV11-3, the J call TRBJ2-1, with D perhaps given as TRBD1 or TRBD2 (6 bases each). The CDR3 runs 16 residues. In germline, CDR1 is SGHNT, CDR2 YENEEA. V gave up 0 bases and J gave up 7 bases, with 16 bases separating them. The CDR3 DNA follows: TGTGCCAGCAGCTTAGAAGGCGGGACGAGGGGGAATGAGCAGTTCTTC. Translated: CASSLEGGTRGNEQFF.

This rearrangement joins TRBV29-1 to TRBJ1-1; D gene ambiguous. The germline V gene has CDR1 SQVTM and CDR2 ANQGSEA. V shed 3 bases and J shed 0 bases, with 8 bases lying between them. There are 13 residues in the CDR3. The CDR3 loop is CSVDMNLNTEAFF. DNA of the CDR3: TGCAGCGTTGACATGAACCTGAACACTGAAGCTTTCTTT. The complete variable domain, with remaining parts taken from reference TRBV29-1 and TRBJ1-1, reads SAVISQKPSRDICQRGTSLTIQCQVDSQVTMMFWYRQQPGQSLTLIATANQGSEATYESGFVIDKFPISRPNLTFSTLTVSNMSPEDSSIYLCSVDMNLNTEAFFGQGTRLTVV.